A single sample gave rise to the 30 T cell receptor beta chains below, sequenced in a study of blood T cell repertoires in COVID-19. Assay used: immunoSEQ multiplex PCR; TCRdb lists only in-frame clones, some missing. The data show 40,000 to 45,000 clones, 60% to 85% seen once. Sequenced input: peripheral blood. These receptors all come from a woman over 75 with acute or convalescent COVID-19.

CDR3 nucleotide sequence: TGCGCCAGCTCAGGGGGAGGAGGCAGGAATAGTGGTGAAAAACTGTTTTTT. This sequence encodes CASSGGGGRNSGEKLFF. The chain has TRBV5-1 and TRBJ1-4; 7 bases are a match to TRBD1. The germline gives CDR1 SGHRS, CDR2 YFSETQ. The CDR3 has 17 residues. V dropped 7 bases and J dropped 7; count of bases not matched to a gene: 19.

The chain has TRBV12-3 or TRBV12-4 and TRBJ1-5; D ambiguous. With 1 base removed from V and 7 bases from J, the gap between germline ends came to 8 bases. The length of the CDR3 is 13 residues. The CDR3 region has the DNA TGTGCCAGCAGTTTAGTTAGAAACCAGCCCCAGCATTTT. Amino acid sequence: CASSLVRNQPQHF.

The gene calls are TRBV20-1 and TRBJ1-1; no firm D call. CDR1 is DFQATT and CDR2 is SNEGSKA in the germline V gene (reference sequence). Trimming pared 6 bases from V and 4 bases from J, leaving 9 bases between. This CDR3 region has 11 residues. The CDR3 spells CSAEEGTEAFF. CDR3 DNA: TGCAGTGCCGAGGAGGGCACTGAAGCTTTCTTT.

The J gene is TRBJ1-5, the V gene TRBV3-1 (or the pseudogene TRBV3-2); 8 nucleotides agree with TRBD1. Germline V gene lookup returns CDR1 LGHDT and CDR2 YNNKEL (reference sequence). Trimming cost V 4 bases and J 4 bases; bases outside gene matches: 3. This CDR3 region has 14 residues. CDR3 amino acids: CASSLRQGNQPQHF. The DNA for the CDR3 is TGTGCCAGCAGCCTTCGACAGGGGAATCAGCCCCAGCATTTT.

The V and J genes are TRBV29-1 and TRBJ2-7; D gene uncertain. There are 11 residues in the CDR3. Germline CDR1 reads SQVTM; CDR2 reads ANQGSEA. V lost 7 bases and J lost 3, with 10 bases in between. The CDR3 reads CSAVYFYEQYF. The CDR3 nucleotides read TGCAGCGCCGTATATTTCTACGAGCAGTACTTC.

V gene TRBV7-9 combines with J gene TRBJ2-7; TRBD1 aligns across 8 bases. Germline-derived CDR1 and CDR2 are SEHNR and FQNEAQ (reference sequence). This CDR3 contains 13 residues. The junction had 3 bases not matched to a gene; V was cut back by 3 bases and J by 5 bases. CDR3 coding DNA: TGTGCCAGCAGCTTCGGACAGGGAAACGAGCAGTACTTC. It specifies CASSFGQGNEQYF.

Worth noting for this clone: The same CDR3 can be traced to other DNA sequences in this sample. The chain uses TRBV5-1 and TRBJ2-5, with 7 positions matching TRBD1. The CDR3 covers 13 residues. V lost 4 bases to trimming and J lost 3 bases; unmatched junction nucleotides: 3. Germline values: CDR1 SGHRS, CDR2 YFSETQ. The CDR3 sequence is CASSPGTEETQYF. Written as DNA, the CDR3 is TGCGCCAGCAGCCCAGGGACAGAAGAGACCCAGTACTTC.

The gene calls are TRBV28 and TRBJ1-1; D uncertain. The CDR3 length is 14 residues. V shed 1 base and J shed 7 bases, with 13 bases lying between them. The germline V gene encodes CDR1 MDHEN and CDR2 SYDVKM. The CDR3 DNA sequence: TGTGCCAGCAGTTTATCGGCGGGCGTCAGTGAAGCTTTCTTT. Its protein product is CASSLSAGVSEAFF.

The rearrangement joins TRBV7-2 to TRBJ1-2; maybe TRBD1 (6 bases). This CDR3 has 14 amino acids. Germline V gene data show CDR1 as SGHTA and CDR2 as FQGNSA. V shed 5 bases and J shed 0 bases, with 10 bases lying between them. DNA of the CDR3: TGTGCCAGCAGCCAAAACAGGGCTAACTATGGCTACACCTTC. It encodes CASSQNRANYGYTF.

The chain links TRBV4-1 to TRBJ1-5; possibly TRBD1 for D (6 bases). Germline CDR1 and CDR2: MGHRA and YSYEKL. The CDR3 is 16 residues long. The ends were cut back, 0 bases at V and 7 bases at J, with 16 bases in the middle. CDR3 residues: CASSQDSWAGEQPQHF. Written as DNA, the CDR3 is TGCGCCAGCAGCCAAGATTCCTGGGCAGGGGAGCAGCCCCAGCATTTT.

The CDR3 DNA reads TGTGCCATCAGTGATCGAGGGAGCGCTGAAGCTTTCTTT. It codes for CAISDRGSAEAFF. This sequence joins TRBV10-3 and TRBJ1-1; D not certain. The ends were cut back, 3 bases at V and 6 bases at J, with 11 bases in the middle. Germline CDR1 and CDR2: ENHRY and SYGVKD. The CDR3 spans 13 residues.

The chain couples TRBV27 to TRBJ2-1; 7 positions match TRBD2. CDR1 is MNHEY, CDR2 SMNVEV, per germline (reference sequence). The CDR3 consists of 15 residues. J gave up 6 bases and V 7 bases, and 12 bases lay outside the gene matches. CDR3 sequence reads: CASTITSARFNEQFF. The CDR3, as DNA: TGTGCCAGCACGATTACTAGCGCCCGGTTCAATGAGCAGTTCTTC.

V usage is TRBV3-1 (or the pseudogene TRBV3-2) and J usage is TRBJ1-2; 11 nucleotides line up with TRBD1. From germline, CDR1 is LGHDT and CDR2 YNNKEL (reference sequence). This CDR3 comprises 14 residues. V shed 7 bases, J shed 4 bases, and the junction held 5 bases outside the gene matches. CDR3 in amino acids: CASTVGQGAYGYTF. The CDR3 DNA is TGTGCCAGCACCGTTGGACAGGGGGCCTATGGCTACACCTTC.

This clone was counted a few times. This chain uses TRBV11-2 with TRBJ2-1, with no clear D. In germline, CDR1 is SGHAT, CDR2 FQNNGV. With 10 bases removed from V and 2 bases from J, the gap between germline ends came to 9 bases. The CDR3 is made up of 12 amino acids. Written as DNA, the CDR3 is TGTGCCACCTCCACGGCCTACAATGAGCAGTTCTTC. It translates to CATSTAYNEQFF.

The chain recombines TRBV11-3 with TRBJ1-6; D is undetermined. This CDR3 contains 13 residues. Germline lookup yields CDR1 SGHNT and CDR2 YENEEA. Trimming cost V 2 bases and J 7 bases, with 6 bases left between them. CDR3 loop: CASSLRENSPLHF. CDR3 bases: TGTGCCAGCAGCTTACGGGAGAATTCACCCCTCCACTTT.

The J gene is TRBJ1-1, the V gene TRBV11-3; a possible D gene is TRBD1 (5 bases). This CDR3 has 13 amino acids. The V gene's germline CDR1 is SGHNT and CDR2 YENEEA. V lost 4 bases and J 8 bases, leaving 14 bases between the germline ends. CDR3: CASSSGTFGEAFF. In DNA, the CDR3 is TGTGCCAGCAGCTCCGGGACTTTCGGAGAAGCTTTCTTT.

This clone has just one count. The chain links TRBV2 to TRBJ2-2; 8 nucleotides line up with TRBD2. V lost 2 bases to trimming and J lost 1 base; unmatched junction nucleotides: 3. The CDR3 extends over 16 amino acids. The germline CDR1 and CDR2 sequences are SNHLY and FYNNEI. CDR3 sequence: CASSELGLENTGELFF. The CDR3 bases are TGTGCCAGCAGTGAATTGGGACTAGAGAACACCGGGGAGCTGTTTTTT.

CDR3 sequence (DNA): TGTGCCAGTAGTGCGATCCTTCGGACTAGCGGGAGCCGAGAGACCCAGTACTTC. Translation: CASSAILRTSGSRETQYF. The V and J genes are TRBV19 and TRBJ2-5; TRBD2 agrees at 13 bases. This CDR3 is built from 18 residues. The ends lost 5 bases at V and 4 bases at J; junction bases unmatched: 13. Germline V gene sequence: CDR1 LNHDA, CDR2 SQIVND (reference sequence).

This clone was seen more than once but under ten times. V and J are TRBV10-3 and TRBJ2-5, with 11 bases lining up with TRBD2. Looked up from germline, CDR1 is ENHRY and CDR2 is SYGVKD. J was trimmed by 3 bases and V by 10 bases; bases with no gene match: 10. The CDR3 is made up of 15 amino acids. The chain's CDR3 is CATLAGGPRKETQYF. Here the CDR3 DNA reads TGTGCCACCTTAGCGGGAGGGCCAAGAAAAGAGACCCAGTACTTC.

The chain recombines TRBV18 with TRBJ2-7, with 9 bases aligning to TRBD1. With V trimmed by 1 base and J by 3 bases, 10 bases remained unmatched. Looked up from germline, CDR1 is KGHSH and CDR2 is LQKENI. CDR3 length: 17 amino acids. CDR3 amino acids: CASSPLAPGQGNYEQYF. In nucleotides, the CDR3 is TGTGCCAGCTCACCACTTGCTCCGGGACAGGGAAACTACGAGCAGTACTTC.

The chain has TRBV19 and TRBJ2-5, with 9 bases fitting TRBD1. The CDR3 totals 15 residues. Germline values: CDR1 LNHDA, CDR2 SQIVND (reference sequence). The V gene end was trimmed by 5 bases and the J gene end by 4 bases; junction bases not matched to a gene: 8. CDR3 DNA sequence: TGTGCCAGTAGTTTGGGAGCGGGACAGGGAGAGACCCAGTACTTC. As protein: CASSLGAGQGETQYF.

The chain combines TRBV14 with TRBJ1-1; D gene uncertain. V was shortened by 2 bases and J by 6 bases, with 16 bases between the two germline ends. The germline V gene has CDR1 SGHDN and CDR2 FVKESK. This CDR3 comprises 15 residues. For the CDR3, the DNA is TGTGCCAGCAGCCAAAGATCCCAGGTGGGTGCTGAAGCTTTCTTT. Translating it yields CASSQRSQVGAEAFF.

The J gene is TRBJ2-1, the V gene TRBV5-4, with 10 nucleotides matching TRBD2. The CDR3 covers 16 residues. The V gene end was trimmed by 0 bases and the J gene end by 9 bases; junction bases not matched to a gene: 9. The germline V gene encodes CDR1 SGHNT and CDR2 YYREEE (reference sequence). Here the CDR3 DNA reads TGTGCCAGCAGCTTGGGGCGAGCGGGAGGGTACGGTGAGCAGTTCTTC. Protein: CASSLGRAGGYGEQFF. Variable domain in full (rest from reference TRBV5-4 and TRBJ2-1): ETGVTQSPTHLIKTRGQQVTLRCSSQSGHNTVSWYQQALGQGPQFIFQYYREEENGRGNFPPRFSGLQFPNYSSELNVNALELDDSALYLCASSLGRAGGYGEQFFGPGTRLTVL.

This chain connects TRBV19 to TRBJ1-6; 11 bases agree with TRBD1. With 4 bases clipped from V and 5 bases from J, the junction kept 4 bases outside the gene matches. The germline V gene encodes CDR1 LNHDA and CDR2 SQIVND (reference sequence). The CDR3 spans 16 residues. CDR3 protein: CASSTGQGANNSPLHF. CDR3 nucleotides: TGTGCCAGTAGTACCGGACAGGGGGCCAATAATTCACCCCTCCACTTT.

The V gene is TRBV28, the J gene TRBJ1-4; no clear D. The germline CDR1 and CDR2 sequences are MDHEN and SYDVKM. V was trimmed by 6 bases and J by 3 bases, leaving 11 bases between them. The CDR3 loop spans 14 amino acids. This CDR3 is CASSLIESNEKLFF. Written as DNA, the CDR3 is TGTGCCAGCAGCCTTATAGAATCTAATGAAAAACTGTTTTTT.

The V gene is TRBV12-3 or TRBV12-4, the J gene TRBJ1-1; unclear D gene. The length of the CDR3 is 11 residues. The V and J ends lost 7 bases and 5 bases respectively, with 8 bases between them. CDR3 in DNA: TGTGCCAGCACCCCGGTGACTGAAGCTTTCTTT. Encoded protein: CASTPVTEAFF.

A word on this clone: The same CDR3 can be traced to other DNA sequences in this sample. The V call is TRBV7-2, the J call TRBJ2-5, with a tentative D call TRBD2 (6 bases). Germline CDR1 is SGHTA and CDR2 is FQGNSA. With 3 bases removed from V and 1 base from J, the gap between germline ends came to 6 bases. The CDR3 is 13 residues long. CDR3 nucleotides: TGTGCCAGCAGCTTTAGCGGCCAAGAGACCCAGTACTTC. Residues: CASSFSGQETQYF.

This clone was found a few times. The chain is built from TRBV5-1 and TRBJ1-1; D not resolved. The V gene's germline CDR1 is SGHRS and CDR2 YFSETQ. V gave up 3 bases and J gave up 3 bases, with 12 bases separating them. This CDR3 has 14 amino acids. For the CDR3, the DNA is TGCGCCAGCAGCTACTCTCTCGGGGACACTGAAGCTTTCTTT. Translating it yields CASSYSLGDTEAFF.

V gene TRBV5-4 combines with J gene TRBJ2-1; D might be TRBD2 (6 bases). The CDR3 is made up of 15 amino acids. The germline CDR1 and CDR2 sequences are SGHNT and YYREEE (reference sequence). The V and J ends lost 4 bases and 5 bases respectively, with 16 bases between them. CDR3 bases: TGTGCCAGCAGCCTCGGGACTCGCCGCGACAATGAGCAGTTCTTC. The encoded protein is CASSLGTRRDNEQFF.

The rearrangement joins TRBV10-3 to TRBJ1-1; maybe TRBD1 (6 bases). V lost 6 bases to trimming and J lost 6 bases, with 14 bases between them. The germline gives CDR1 ENHRY, CDR2 SYGVKD. This CDR3 spans 13 amino acids. CDR3 DNA sequence: TGTGCCATCAGCGAGACAGGTTCTGCTGAAGCTTTCTTT. It encodes CAISETGSAEAFF.